The 5 T cell receptor beta chains given below trace back to one sample, sequenced in a study of Ad26.COV2.S vaccination and SARS-CoV-2 variants. Sequencing was performed with immunoSEQ multiplex PCR; in TCRdb, only in-frame clones are kept and a portion is missing. The sample records about 680,000 clones, roughly 90% being singletons. Treatment described: around 19 received Ad26.COV2.S at low or high dose, single or two shots; about 5 received placebo; per-sample allocation not given. Samples were taken on day 63 after the first vaccine or placebo injection. The specimen comprised peripheral blood, sampled in a trial of Ad26.COV2.S vaccine versus placebo. These receptors originate from a person between 18 and 59 years old who received the Ad26.COV2.S COVID-19 vaccine or a placebo.

The gene calls are TRBV5-1 and TRBJ2-3; 7 bases are a match to TRBD2. CDR3 length equals 17 residues. With V trimmed by 3 bases and J by 3 bases, 13 bases remained unmatched. Per the germline V gene, CDR1 is SGHRS and CDR2 is YFSETQ. This CDR3 is CASSYPTGGTGTDTQYF. The CDR3 DNA follows: TGCGCCAGCAGCTATCCGACGGGGGGAACCGGGACAGATACGCAGTATTTT. The whole variable domain, remainder taken from reference TRBV5-1 and TRBJ2-3, is KAGVTQTPRYLIKTRGQQVTLSCSPISGHRSVSWYQQTPGQGLQFLFEYFSETQRNKGNFPGRFSGRQFSNSRSEMNVSTLELGDSALYLCASSYPTGGTGTDTQYFGPGTRLTVL.

This clone appeared a single time. This chain links TRBV5-6 with TRBJ2-3, with TRBD1 matching 7 bases. J lost 2 bases, V lost 6 bases, and 9 bases had no gene match. This CDR3 is 15 amino acids long. From germline, CDR1 is SGHDT and CDR2 YYEEEE. Here the CDR3 reads CASTSERGPTDTQYF. DNA of the CDR3: TGTGCCAGCACCTCGGAGAGGGGGCCCACAGATACGCAGTATTTT.

The genes are TRBV9 and TRBJ2-2, with D possibly TRBD1 on 5 matching bases. This CDR3 comprises 15 residues. V was clipped by 3 bases and J by 7 bases, with 16 bases between them. The germline gives CDR1 SGDLS, CDR2 YYNGEE. The CDR3 coding sequence is TGTGCCAGCAGCGCCCTTCAGGGATACGGCGGGGAGCTGTTTTTT. Amino acids: CASSALQGYGGELFF.

J is TRBJ2-1 and V is TRBV7-9; TRBD2 agrees at 11 bases. The trim removed 1 base at V and 2 bases at J, leaving 4 bases unmatched. This CDR3 region has 17 residues. Germline CDR1 and CDR2: SEHNR and FQNEAQ (reference sequence). The CDR3 here is CASSLGLAGPTYNEQFF. The DNA for the CDR3 is TGTGCCAGCAGCTTAGGACTAGCGGGACCCACCTACAATGAGCAGTTCTTC.

CDR3 DNA sequence: TGTGCCAGCGTGGATTTACGCACAGATACGCAGTATTTT. This sequence encodes CASVDLRTDTQYF. The J gene is TRBJ2-3, the V gene TRBV4-2; no clear D. Germline values: CDR1 LGHNA, CDR2 YNFKEQ. The CDR3 is 13 amino acids. Trimming left V 8 bases short and J 1 base short, with 10 bases between.